The source of this T cell receptor beta chain is a study of cytomegalovirus exposure and HLA in healthy donors. Study overall: Around 86 million unique TCRs, all from HLA-typed donors, were included in an early release of the data. Within the Caucasian-associated ancestry cluster were 65% to 85% of the roughly 400 genotyped donors. Notes on the study in general: An analysis done earlier found most TCR beta V segments productive about 87% or about 30% of the time. Donors belonging to an Asian-associated ancestry cluster reportedly showed fewer N-insertions in productive TCRs than the roughly 670-donor mean, according to what a later analysis found.

On this clone: Its antigen is not identified.

The PCR employed 60 Vbeta primers together with 13 Jbeta primers. Some clones are missing from TCRdb's copy, which holds only in-frame ones; the method was immunoSEQ multiplex PCR. The sample shows fewer than 90,000 clones, 65% to 80% of them seen only once. The germline V gene has CDR1 GTSNPN and CDR2 SVGIG (reference sequence). V lost 2 bases and J lost 8; bases outside the gene matches: 9. CDR3 length: 14 amino acids. Sequenced sample: PBMCs. This receptor was taken from a man aged 30 to 39 in good health and CMV-seropositive. The gene calls are TRBV30 and TRBJ1-2, with 9 bases fitting TRBD1. CDR3 region: CAWSSDRGSRGYTF. The CDR3 DNA follows: TGTGCCTGGAGTTCGGACAGGGGATCAAGGGGCTACACCTTC. The full variable domain, its missing parts supplied by reference TRBV30 and TRBJ1-2, is SQTIHQWPATLVQPVGSPLSLECTVEGTSNPNLYWYRQAAGRGLQLLFYSVGIGQISSEVPQNLSASRPQDRQFILSSKKLLLSDSGFYLCAWSSDRGSRGYTFGSGTRLTVV.